A single sample gave rise to the 31 T cell receptor beta chains below, sequenced in a study of blood T cell repertoires in COVID-19. Clones were read by immunoSEQ multiplex PCR, and TCRdb kept only the in-frame ones, dropping some. The sample has about 240,000 clones, roughly 86% seen once; the top ten hold approximately 3.5%. The specimen was PBMCs or T cells enriched from blood (not recorded which). These receptors originate from a woman aged 40-49 years with acute COVID-19.

V is TRBV19 and J is TRBJ2-5, with TRBD2 matching over 12 bases. There are 16 residues in the CDR3. Germline V gene sequence: CDR1 LNHDA, CDR2 SQIVND (reference sequence). V dropped 6 bases and J dropped 5; count of bases not matched to a gene: 10. CDR3 loop: CASRTSGSLGEETQYF. The CDR3 nucleotides are TGTGCCAGTAGGACTAGCGGGAGCCTTGGGGAGGAGACCCAGTACTTC.

The J gene is TRBJ2-2, the V gene TRBV3-1 (or the pseudogene TRBV3-2); tentatively, D is TRBD2 (5 bases). This CDR3 has 15 residues. Germline V gene data show CDR1 as LGHDT and CDR2 as YNNKEL (reference sequence). V lost 1 base, J lost 7 bases, and 13 bases lay in between. This chain's CDR3 is CASSQALAGHGELFF. As DNA, the CDR3 is TGTGCCAGCAGCCAAGCTCTAGCCGGCCACGGGGAGCTGTTTTTT.

The sample holds a few counts of this clone. The J gene is TRBJ2-7, the V gene TRBV10-1; D gene ambiguous. The CDR3 spans 12 residues. Germline values: CDR1 WNHNN, CDR2 SYGVQD (reference sequence). Trimming removed 3 bases from V and 6 bases from J, with 9 bases in between. The CDR3 loop is CASSDYGGEQYF. The CDR3 nucleotides are TGCGCCAGCAGTGATTATGGCGGCGAGCAGTACTTC.

The V gene is TRBV5-4, the J gene TRBJ2-2; 10 positions match TRBD1. The CDR3 totals 15 residues. CDR1 and CDR2 (germline): SGHNT, YYREEE (reference sequence). The V gene end was trimmed by 4 bases and the J gene end by 4 bases; junction bases not matched to a gene: 4. The DNA of the CDR3 is TGTGCCAGCAGCCGGGGACAGGGGTCCACCGGGGAGCTGTTTTTT. It encodes CASSRGQGSTGELFF.

This clone was seen more than once but under ten times. The rearrangement uses TRBV3-1 (or the pseudogene TRBV3-2) and TRBJ1-2; D unresolved. Germline CDR1 and CDR2: LGHDT and YNNKEL (reference sequence). V dropped 2 bases and J dropped 0 bases, with 10 bases sitting between them. CDR3 length: 15 residues. The DNA for the CDR3 is TGTGCCAGCAGCCAATCCGAGGGCACTAACTATGGCTACACCTTC. Protein: CASSQSEGTNYGYTF.

V is TRBV5-6 and J is TRBJ1-1; perhaps TRBD1 as D (5 bases). Germline assignment: CDR1 SGHDT and CDR2 YYEEEE. This CDR3 comprises 16 residues. Trimming stripped 0 bases from V and 1 base from J, with 13 bases between. The CDR3 nucleotides are TGTGCCAGCAGCTTGGGTTCCAGCAGGGCGAACACTGAAGCTTTCTTT. This codes for CASSLGSSRANTEAFF.

The chain has TRBV2 and TRBJ1-1; no definite D call. CDR1 SNHLY and CDR2 FYNNEI come from the germline V gene. CDR3 length: 14 residues. Trimming took off 4 bases at V and 4 bases at J, with 13 bases between the two ends. Written as DNA, the CDR3 is TGTGCCAGCAGTGGTCTCGGGAGATCCACTGAAGCTTTCTTT. Encoded protein: CASSGLGRSTEAFF.

The chain carries TRBV20-1 and TRBJ1-2; no clear D. Germline values: CDR1 DFQATT, CDR2 SNEGSKA (reference sequence). V lost 6 bases and J lost 7, with 12 bases in between. The length of the CDR3 is 11 residues. CDR3 residues: CSALGLSGYTF. The DNA for the CDR3 is TGCAGTGCCCTCGGTTTATCTGGCTACACCTTC.

This chain connects TRBV6-5 to TRBJ2-1; 8 positions match TRBD2. The CDR3 length is 16 residues. The germline gives CDR1 MNHEY, CDR2 SVGAGI. Unmatched junction bases numbered 7, after V lost 2 bases and J lost 4 bases. The CDR3 here is CASSYLLSGAYNEQFF. The CDR3 DNA reads as TGTGCCAGCAGTTACCTTCTTAGCGGGGCTTACAATGAGCAGTTCTTC.

The genes are TRBV28 and TRBJ2-7; 8 positions agree with TRBD2. This CDR3 region has 14 residues. Germline V gene sequence: CDR1 MDHEN, CDR2 SYDVKM. J lost 3 bases, V lost 3 bases, and 4 bases had no gene match. The CDR3 sequence is CASSFGTRGYEQYF. Written as DNA, the CDR3 is TGTGCCAGCAGTTTCGGGACTAGGGGCTACGAGCAGTACTTC.

This chain links TRBV9 with TRBJ1-4; 10 bases fit TRBD1. Losses at the gene ends were 1 base for V and 8 bases for J; bases not matched to a gene: 11. Germline CDR1 SGDLS, CDR2 YYNGEE. This CDR3 spans 17 amino acids. The CDR3 is CASSVITPGQGPEKLFF. In nucleotides, the CDR3 is TGTGCCAGCAGCGTAATAACACCGGGACAGGGGCCGGAAAAACTGTTTTTT.

The chain uses TRBV5-4 and TRBJ1-5; D possibly corresponds to TRBD1 (5 bases). The V and J ends lost 0 bases and 5 bases respectively, with 15 bases between them. Germline V gives CDR1 SGHNT, CDR2 YYREEE (reference sequence). The CDR3 sequence is 16 residues long. CDR3 protein: CASSLGGESFDQPQHF. CDR3 sequence (DNA): TGTGCCAGCAGCTTGGGGGGGGAGTCGTTCGATCAGCCCCAGCATTTT.

The V gene is TRBV6-4, the J gene TRBJ2-1, with D possibly being TRBD1 (5 bases). This CDR3 spans 15 amino acids. Germline V lookup: CDR1 MRHNA, CDR2 SNTAGT. The germline V and J ends were trimmed by 0 bases and 3 bases, with 9 bases remaining between them. CDR3 sequence reads: CASSDSNQGYNEQFF. CDR3 nucleotides: TGTGCCAGCAGTGACTCGAACCAGGGCTACAATGAGCAGTTCTTC.

The rearrangement joins TRBV6-5 to TRBJ2-7; 7 nucleotides match TRBD2. The CDR3 has 14 amino acids. V lost 5 bases and J lost 3; bases outside the gene matches: 7. Germline V CDR1 and CDR2: MNHEY, SVGAGI. CDR3 amino acids: CASSLRGLRYEQYF. CDR3 in DNA: TGTGCCAGCAGTCTTCGGGGACTACGCTACGAGCAGTACTTC.

This chain's CDR3 is CSVRSTTGNDGYTF. The CDR3 nucleotides are TGCAGCGTTCGTTCTACAACAGGGAATGATGGCTACACCTTC. The V call is TRBV29-1, the J call TRBJ1-2, with a tentative D call TRBD1 (6 bases). V was clipped by 5 bases and J by 6 bases, with 19 bases between them. CDR1 and CDR2 from the germline V gene are SQVTM and ANQGSEA. CDR3 length: 14 residues.

This clone was seen a handful of times. The chain links TRBV2 to TRBJ2-7; 7 nucleotides line up with TRBD2. Germline V gives CDR1 SNHLY, CDR2 FYNNEI. The CDR3 runs to 15 residues. Trimming took 6 bases from V and 0 from J; bases not matched to a gene: 8. Here the CDR3 reads CASRDNPGGSYEQYF. Here the CDR3 DNA reads TGTGCCAGCAGGGACAACCCGGGGGGCTCCTACGAGCAGTACTTC. Variable domain in full (rest from reference TRBV2 and TRBJ2-7): EPEVTQTPSHQVTQMGQEVILRCVPISNHLYFYWYRQILGQKVEFLVSFYNNEISEKSEIFDDQFSVERPDGSNFTLKIRSTKLEDSAMYFCASRDNPGGSYEQYFGPGTRLTVT.

The rearrangement uses TRBV11-2 and TRBJ2-1, with 12 bases fitting TRBD2. The CDR3 is made up of 16 amino acids. Germline CDR1 and CDR2: SGHAT and FQNNGV. After removal of 5 bases from V and 9 bases from J, the junction contained 11 bases not matched to a gene. CDR3 nucleotides: TGTGCCAGCAGCCGGGGACTAGCGGGCGCCCCGGGTGAGCAGTTCTTC. Its protein is CASSRGLAGAPGEQFF.

This chain connects TRBV9 to TRBJ2-1, with 11 bases aligning to TRBD2. Germline V CDR1 and CDR2: SGDLS, YYNGEE. The V segment lost 0 bases and the J segment 6 bases; nucleotides outside the gene matches: 2. The CDR3 has 15 amino acids. The CDR3 nucleotides are TGTGCCAGCAGCGTAGCGACTAGCGGGATCAATGAGCAGTTCTTC. This encodes CASSVATSGINEQFF.

V and J are TRBV6-1 and TRBJ1-1; 11 nucleotides agree with TRBD1. The ends lost 3 bases at V and 4 bases at J; junction bases unmatched: 1. The germline CDR1 and CDR2 sequences are MNHNS and SASEGT. This CDR3 comprises 14 residues. CDR3 nucleotide sequence: TGTGCCAGCAGTGAGGGGACAGGGGGCACTGAAGCTTTCTTT. The encoded protein is CASSEGTGGTEAFF.

This clone showed up just once. This chain connects TRBV19 to TRBJ2-4, with 7 bases matching TRBD1. V lost 9 bases and J lost 8; bases outside the gene matches: 13. Germline-derived CDR1 and CDR2 are LNHDA and SQIVND (reference sequence). This CDR3 spans 14 amino acids. This CDR3 reads CASRDSSSHYIQYF. Here the CDR3 DNA reads TGTGCCAGCAGGGACAGCTCTAGCCATTACATTCAGTACTTC.

The chain joins TRBV11-1 to TRBJ1-1; D gene ambiguous. V was trimmed by 1 base and J by 1 base, leaving 13 bases between them. The CDR3 is made up of 16 amino acids. Per the germline V gene, CDR1 is SGHAT and CDR2 is FQDESV (reference sequence). The CDR3 bases are TGTGCCAGCAGCTTAGTTTTTGGGCTTCCGAACACTGAAGCTTTCTTT. This gives the protein CASSLVFGLPNTEAFF.

The gene calls are TRBV9 and TRBJ2-7; 11 nucleotides line up with TRBD2. The CDR3 is 16 amino acids. CDR1 and CDR2 from the germline V gene are SGDLS and YYNGEE. Trimming removed 0 bases from V and 6 bases from J; junction bases left unmatched: 8. CDR3 amino acids: CASSVALLAGVGEQYF. CDR3 DNA sequence: TGTGCCAGCAGCGTAGCCCTACTAGCGGGAGTCGGCGAGCAGTACTTC.

The chain employs TRBV6-5 and TRBJ2-3; possible D gene TRBD2, 6 bases. Germline CDR1 and CDR2: MNHEY and SVGAGI. Trimming cost V 10 bases and J 0 bases, with 17 bases left between them. This CDR3 has 15 residues. This CDR3 is CATSQLTSSTDTQYF. As DNA, the CDR3 is TGTGCCACCTCCCAGCTGACTAGTAGCACAGATACGCAGTATTTT.

The rearrangement uses TRBV7-9 and TRBJ2-1; D not resolved. CDR1 and CDR2 (germline): SEHNR, FQNEAQ (reference sequence). Trimming removed 3 bases at V and 0 bases at J, with 6 bases between. This CDR3 has 14 residues. This chain's CDR3 is CASSFSSSYNEQFF. CDR3 nucleotides: TGTGCCAGCAGCTTTTCGTCCTCCTACAATGAGCAGTTCTTC.

The chain couples TRBV5-1 to TRBJ1-3, with D perhaps TRBD1 (6 bases). V gave up 3 bases and J gave up 0 bases, with 16 bases separating them. CDR3 length: 17 residues. Germline lookup yields CDR1 SGHRS and CDR2 YFSETQ. CDR3 amino acids: CASSSTPQGNSGNTIYF. The CDR3 DNA reads TGCGCCAGCAGCTCAACTCCACAGGGAAACTCTGGAAACACCATATATTTT.

The chain carries TRBV10-3 and TRBJ2-7; TRBD2 matches 10 bases. The V gene end was trimmed by 10 bases and the J gene end by 2 bases; junction bases not matched to a gene: 5. Germline V CDR1 and CDR2: ENHRY, SYGVKD. CDR3 size: 13 residues. CDR3: CANQREGAYEQYF. The CDR3 DNA reads TGTGCCAACCAGCGGGAGGGGGCCTACGAGCAGTACTTC.

This rearrangement joins TRBV27 to TRBJ2-7; 8 positions match TRBD2. CDR3 length: 13 residues. The germline gives CDR1 MNHEY, CDR2 SMNVEV (reference sequence). The J segment lost 9 bases and the V segment lost 7 bases, leaving 11 bases of the junction unmatched. This CDR3 reads CASMRREGLWQYF. CDR3 bases: TGTGCCAGCATGAGACGGGAGGGCCTCTGGCAGTACTTC.

The rearrangement uses TRBV3-1 (or the pseudogene TRBV3-2) and TRBJ2-5; D may be TRBD2 (6 bases). The CDR3 contains 13 residues. V shed 4 bases and J shed 2 bases, with 8 bases lying between them. From germline, CDR1 is LGHDT and CDR2 YNNKEL (reference sequence). CDR3 loop: CASSPGTQETQYF. In DNA, the CDR3 is TGTGCCAGCAGCCCTGGGACTCAAGAGACCCAGTACTTC.

A few counts support this clone. The chain carries TRBV6-1 and TRBJ2-5; 12 nucleotides line up with TRBD2. The CDR3 loop spans 14 amino acids. In germline, CDR1 is MNHNS, CDR2 SASEGT. With 7 bases clipped from V and 4 bases from J, the junction kept 4 bases outside the gene matches. The CDR3 reads CASTTSGRVETQYF. CDR3 coding DNA: TGTGCCAGCACGACTAGCGGGAGAGTAGAGACCCAGTACTTC.

This clone was recorded once. V and J are TRBV11-1 and TRBJ2-7; D gene ambiguous. The V gene lost 0 bases and the J gene lost 2 bases, with 8 bases spanning the gap. CDR3 length: 14 amino acids. CDR1 is SGHAT and CDR2 is FQDESV in the germline V gene (reference sequence). CDR3 bases: TGTGCCAGCAGCTTAGCGCGGCAGCCCTACGAGCAGTACTTC. The encoded protein is CASSLARQPYEQYF.

A few counts support this clone. V is TRBV5-8 and J is TRBJ2-2; D is perhaps TRBD1 (6 bases). Germline V gene sequence: CDR1 SGHTS, CDR2 YDEGEE. V dropped 8 bases and J dropped 1 base, with 18 bases sitting between them. The CDR3 contains 16 residues. DNA of the CDR3: TGTGCCAGTATAACAAAGGGGGAAGTGAACACCGGGGAGCTGTTTTTT. This codes for CASITKGEVNTGELFF.